This entry lists 27 T cell receptor beta chains sequenced from one sample in a study of TIL therapy for anti-PD-1-resistant metastatic lung cancer (dated by TCRdb to 2020 to 2022). According to the study, the label for this sample's time point signals: pre-treatment sample, taken before nivolumab and TIL therapy. The baseline tumor samples, taken from the same resection that was used to grow TIL, were excised metastases, most often pleural nodules or supraclavicular lymph nodes. TCR beta CDR3 regions were amplified from genomic DNA by bias-controlled multiplex PCR with the immunoSEQ v3 hsTCRB kit. TCRdb took this table from immuneACCESS and kept in-frame rearrangements with V and J called. Such tables lack part of the clones; where checked against another copy, unresolved V genes explain under half of the gap, and the rest is unexplained. This sample holds 25,000 to 30,000 clones; approximately 57% were observed only once. Of the sample, roughly a sixth falls within the top ten clones.

The sequenced sample was tumor tissue, obtained at baseline. Receptors were obtained from a woman aged 30 to 85 with non-small cell lung cancer.

The CDR3 is CASRSQGGPYEQYF. The CDR3 coding sequence is TGCGCCAGCAGGTCGCAGGGAGGGCCGTACGAGCAGTACTTC. The gene calls are TRBV5-1 and TRBJ2-7; 7 bases line up with TRBD2. Germline V gene sequence: CDR1 SGHRS, CDR2 YFSETQ. CDR3 length equals 14 residues. With V trimmed by 5 bases and J by 4 bases, 9 bases remained unmatched.

This chain connects TRBV30 to TRBJ1-2; D not certain. Trimming left V 7 bases short and J 6 bases short, with 18 bases between. The CDR3 loop spans 13 amino acids. Germline V gene sequence: CDR1 GTSNPN, CDR2 SVGIG (reference sequence). CDR3 loop: CAFPSSGRNGYTF. CDR3 coding DNA: TGTGCCTTCCCTTCCAGTGGAAGGAATGGCTACACCTTC.

This clone turned up a few times. The V and J genes are TRBV7-9 and TRBJ1-2; 7 bases agree with TRBD1. Germline V gene sequence: CDR1 SEHNR, CDR2 FQNEAQ (reference sequence). The ends lost 5 bases at V and 8 bases at J; junction bases unmatched: 11. The CDR3 extends over 14 amino acids. As DNA, the CDR3 is TGTGCCAGCAGCACCCAACAGGGGTGGGACGGCTACACCTTC. The encoded protein is CASSTQQGWDGYTF.

The chain has TRBV4-1 and TRBJ1-3, with D possibly matching TRBD1 (6 bases). This CDR3 comprises 14 residues. The germline gives CDR1 MGHRA, CDR2 YSYEKL. V gave up 0 bases and J gave up 7 bases, with 10 bases separating them. CDR3 in DNA: TGCGCCAGCAGCCAAGACGGGACACAGAACACCATATATTTT. Its protein product is CASSQDGTQNTIYF.

This sequence joins TRBV19 and TRBJ2-7, with D possibly TRBD1 on 6 matching bases. V shed 3 bases and J shed 2 bases, with 8 bases lying between them. Germline V lookup: CDR1 LNHDA, CDR2 SQIVND (reference sequence). This CDR3 is built from 13 residues. The CDR3 region has the DNA TGTGCCAGTAGTATGGGACACCCCTACGAGCAGTACTTC. It specifies CASSMGHPYEQYF.

The chain employs TRBV7-8 and TRBJ1-2, with TRBD1 matching 9 bases. The germline V gene encodes CDR1 SGHVS and CDR2 FQNEAQ. Trimming removed 4 bases from V and 5 bases from J; junction bases left unmatched: 8. The CDR3 loop spans 15 amino acids. This CDR3 is CASSSGPGQGYGYTF. CDR3 nucleotides: TGTGCCAGCAGCTCCGGTCCGGGACAGGGATATGGCTACACCTTC.

The genes are TRBV12-5 and TRBJ2-3, with 7 bases fitting TRBD2. V was clipped by 5 bases and J by 6 bases; unmatched bases: 11. Germline V CDR1 and CDR2: LGHNT, FRNRAP. CDR3 length equals 15 residues. The CDR3 protein is CASGLHHPRGDTQYF. As DNA, the CDR3 is TGTGCTAGTGGTCTCCATCATCCGCGGGGGGATACGCAGTATTTT.

J is TRBJ2-3 and V is TRBV6-6, with D perhaps assigned TRBD1 or TRBD2 (5 bases each). This CDR3 is 13 amino acids long. Trimming pared 5 bases from V and 2 bases from J, leaving 8 bases between. Germline values: CDR1 MNHNY, CDR2 SVGAGI (reference sequence). The CDR3 loop reads CASSPGPTDTQYF. As DNA, the CDR3 is TGTGCCAGCAGTCCGGGACCCACAGATACGCAGTATTTT.

The CDR3 is CASSSWTGNYEQYF. The CDR3 DNA follows: TGCGCCAGCAGCTCATGGACTGGAAACTACGAGCAGTACTTC. The chain joins TRBV5-1 to TRBJ2-7, with a weak D call TRBD2 (5 bases). The CDR3 totals 14 residues. V lost 3 bases and J lost 3, with 13 bases in between. The germline gives CDR1 SGHRS, CDR2 YFSETQ. The entire variable domain, with the rest obtained from reference TRBV5-1 and TRBJ2-7, is as follows: KAGVTQTPRYLIKTRGQQVTLSCSPISGHRSVSWYQQTPGQGLQFLFEYFSETQRNKGNFPGRFSGRQFSNSRSEMNVSTLELGDSALYLCASSSWTGNYEQYFGPGTRLTVT.

The V call is TRBV6-1, the J call TRBJ2-1, with D perhaps matching TRBD1 or TRBD2 (5 bases each). The germline V and J ends were trimmed by 6 bases and 14 bases, with 17 bases remaining between them. Germline CDR1 and CDR2: MNHNS and SASEGT. The CDR3 is made up of 12 amino acids. Here the CDR3 reads CASRVSWLGEFF. CDR3 nucleotides: TGTGCCAGCAGGGTAAGTTGGTTGGGGGAGTTCTTC.

J is TRBJ1-2 and V is TRBV19; no definite D call. V was shortened by 3 bases and J by 1 base, with 6 bases between the two germline ends. Germline V gene data show CDR1 as LNHDA and CDR2 as SQIVND (reference sequence). This CDR3 contains 13 residues. The CDR3 region has the DNA TGTGCCAGTAGTATCGACGGTAACTATGGCTACACCTTC. The encoded protein is CASSIDGNYGYTF.

The table lists this clone with a few counts. The chain is built from TRBV5-4 and TRBJ1-1; D call uncertain. The CDR3 is 12 residues long. The V gene lost 4 bases and the J gene lost 1 base, with 5 bases spanning the gap. CDR1 is SGHNT, CDR2 YYREEE, per germline (reference sequence). The CDR3 sequence is CASSRQNTEAFF. The DNA of the CDR3 is TGTGCCAGCAGCCGACAGAACACTGAAGCTTTCTTT.

The chain combines TRBV6-6 with TRBJ2-7; TRBD1 matches at 10 bases. CDR3 length equals 16 residues. Trimming at V came to 2 bases and at J to 6 bases, leaving 10 bases not matched to a gene. Germline V gene data show CDR1 as MNHNY and CDR2 as SVGAGI (reference sequence). This CDR3 is CASSYPRQGATGEQYF. In DNA, the CDR3 is TGTGCCAGCAGTTACCCCAGACAGGGGGCGACAGGCGAGCAGTACTTC.

The chain couples TRBV19 to TRBJ1-5, with D possibly matching TRBD1 (5 bases). The CDR3 is 12 amino acids. The germline gives CDR1 LNHDA, CDR2 SQIVND (reference sequence). The V and J ends lost 6 bases and 16 bases respectively, with 19 bases between them. Here the CDR3 reads CASSEGLRDYHF. DNA of the CDR3: TGTGCCAGTAGCGAAGGCCTCCGGGACTACCATTTT. Complete variable domain (other parts from reference TRBV19 and TRBJ1-5): DGGITQSPKYLFRKEGQNVTLSCEQNLNHDAMYWYRQDPGQGLRLIYYSQIVNDFQKGDIAEGYSVSREKKESFPLTVTSAQKNPTAFYLCASSEGLRDYHFGDGTRLSIL.

The rearrangement joins TRBV5-1 to TRBJ2-1, with 11 nucleotides matching TRBD2. The J segment lost 7 bases and the V segment lost 0 bases, leaving 3 bases of the junction unmatched. Germline V gene data show CDR1 as SGHRS and CDR2 as YFSETQ. The CDR3 length is 15 residues. The CDR3 sequence: CASSLEASGRNEQFF. Written as DNA, the CDR3 is TGCGCCAGCAGCTTGGAGGCTAGCGGGAGGAATGAGCAGTTCTTC.

The chain has TRBV5-1 and TRBJ2-7, with 12 bases lining up with TRBD2. The CDR3 sequence is 16 residues long. The V gene's germline CDR1 is SGHRS and CDR2 YFSETQ. V shed 5 bases, J shed 3 bases, and the junction held 9 bases outside the gene matches. CDR3 in amino acids: CASRALAGGPVYEQYF. The CDR3, as DNA: TGCGCCAGCAGAGCCCTAGCGGGAGGGCCCGTCTACGAGCAGTACTTC.

This chain joins TRBV5-1 and TRBJ2-2, with 8 bases aligning to TRBD2. Germline values: CDR1 SGHRS, CDR2 YFSETQ. CDR3 length: 15 residues. The J segment lost 4 bases and the V segment lost 4 bases, leaving 6 bases of the junction unmatched. The CDR3 DNA sequence: TGCGCCAGCAGCAACGGACTAGCTAGCACCGGGGAGCTGTTTTTT. Amino acids: CASSNGLASTGELFF. The entire variable domain, with the rest obtained from reference TRBV5-1 and TRBJ2-2, is as follows: KAGVTQTPRYLIKTRGQQVTLSCSPISGHRSVSWYQQTPGQGLQFLFEYFSETQRNKGNFPGRFSGRQFSNSRSEMNVSTLELGDSALYLCASSNGLASTGELFFGEGSRLTVL.

The gene calls are TRBV27 and TRBJ1-1; D is uncertain. V was cut by 4 bases and J by 7 bases, with 13 bases left in between. This CDR3 is built from 13 residues. The V gene's germline CDR1 is MNHEY and CDR2 SMNVEV (reference sequence). CDR3 loop: CASSSSRTGEAFF. Written as DNA, the CDR3 is TGTGCCAGCAGTTCTTCCAGGACGGGTGAAGCTTTCTTT.

V gene TRBV4-1 combines with J gene TRBJ2-7, with 7 bases that match TRBD2. The CDR3 totals 15 residues. Germline assignment: CDR1 MGHRA and CDR2 YSYEKL. J lost 4 bases, V lost 4 bases, and 10 bases had no gene match. CDR3 in DNA: TGCGCCAGCAGCCCACGACTAGCAGGATCGTACGAGCAGTACTTC. It encodes CASSPRLAGSYEQYF.

The chain combines TRBV7-6 with TRBJ1-5; D ambiguous. The CDR3 extends over 13 amino acids. The V and J ends lost 0 bases and 5 bases respectively, with 5 bases between them. Germline V gene sequence: CDR1 SGHVS, CDR2 FNYEAQ. The CDR3 DNA sequence: TGTGCCAGCAGCTTAGCGTTGGATCAGCCCCAGCATTTT. It encodes CASSLALDQPQHF.

The V gene is TRBV6-5, the J gene TRBJ1-2; D is undetermined. The germline V gene has CDR1 MNHEY and CDR2 SVGAGI. V lost 6 bases to trimming and J lost 8 bases, with 19 bases between them. There are 14 residues in the CDR3. The CDR3 reads CASSRSDGGWGYTF. CDR3 DNA sequence: TGTGCCAGCAGCCGAAGTGATGGAGGTTGGGGCTACACCTTC.

This clone was seen only once. The chain carries TRBV7-9 and TRBJ2-6; a weak D match, TRBD2 (5 bases). V was pared by 2 bases and J by 4 bases, with 9 bases between. The germline gives CDR1 SEHNR, CDR2 FQNEAQ (reference sequence). This CDR3 is built from 15 residues. The CDR3 reads CASSLSSLGANVLTF. The CDR3 DNA follows: TGTGCCAGCAGCTTATCTAGCTTGGGGGCCAACGTCCTGACTTTC. Filled out from reference TRBV7-9 and TRBJ2-6, the complete variable domain reads DTGVSQNPRHKITKRGQNVTFRCDPISEHNRLYWYRQTLGQGPEFLTYFQNEAQLEKSRLLSDRFSAERPKGSFSTLEIQRTEQGDSAMYLCASSLSSLGANVLTFGAGSRLTVL.

V usage is TRBV4-1 and J usage is TRBJ2-3; the D is unclear. The V and J ends lost 0 bases and 6 bases respectively, with 4 bases between them. CDR1 MGHRA and CDR2 YSYEKL come from the germline V gene. The CDR3 loop spans 12 amino acids. CDR3 protein: CASSQDRDTQYF. The CDR3 DNA reads as TGCGCCAGCAGCCAAGATCGCGATACGCAGTATTTT.

The chain links TRBV25-1 to TRBJ2-7, with 9 bases identical to TRBD1. The CDR3 loop spans 17 amino acids. The germline V gene has CDR1 MGHDK and CDR2 SYGVNS. The V gene end was trimmed by 0 bases and the J gene end by 5 bases; junction bases not matched to a gene: 11. The CDR3 protein is CASSEYQGGTGRHEQYF. The DNA of the CDR3 is TGTGCCAGCAGTGAATATCAAGGGGGGACAGGGCGACACGAGCAGTACTTC.

The V gene is TRBV10-3, the J gene TRBJ2-3; D possibly corresponds to TRBD1 (6 bases). Germline V gene lookup returns CDR1 ENHRY and CDR2 SYGVKD. V lost 8 bases, J lost 5 bases, and 20 bases lay in between. This CDR3 spans 15 amino acids. The DNA of the CDR3 is TGTGCCATCGGCGGCAGGGGAGAGTCACAAGATACGCAGTATTTT. As protein: CAIGGRGESQDTQYF.

This chain joins TRBV5-1 and TRBJ2-1; D is possibly TRBD1 or TRBD2 (7 bases each). The CDR3 extends over 15 amino acids. Trimming removed 8 bases at V and 0 bases at J, with 15 bases between. Per the germline V gene, CDR1 is SGHRS and CDR2 is YFSETQ. The CDR3 nucleotides are TGCGCCAGTTGGACAGGCGGGAGCTCCTACAATGAGCAGTTCTTC. Its protein is CASWTGGSSYNEQFF.

This clone has only a few counts. V is TRBV6-1 and J is TRBJ1-2; D perhaps matches TRBD1 (6 bases). Germline CDR1 and CDR2: MNHNS and SASEGT. V was cut by 0 bases and J by 7 bases, with 12 bases left in between. This CDR3 has 14 amino acids. CDR3 sequence reads: CASSEAKGGTGYTF. CDR3 coding DNA: TGTGCCAGCAGTGAAGCGAAAGGGGGGACTGGCTACACCTTC.